Listed below are T cell receptor beta chains from one sample, sequenced in a study of T-cell memory formation after mild COVID-19. TCRdb ran MiXCR on the 5' RACE reads and lists one entry per CDR3 protein. The repertoire holds about 180,000 distinct CDR3 sequences, with under 20% as singletons. The sequenced sample was PBMCs or a T cell subset sorted from them (not recorded which). The receptors shown here come from a man aged 18 to 30 who had mild COVID-19 (a few samples of this study predate the infection). Cell type and time point are not known. Both conserved end residues are part of each CDR3. Each record gives: D gene, V gene, J gene, clone size, CDR3 protein, CDR3 DNA. D genes are given only for firm matches. Only some rows state a clone size, as once, few, many or a class for expanded clones.

-,TRBV12-3/TRBV12-4,TRBJ1-2,few,CASTPGSYGYTF,TGTGCCAGCACCCCCGGGTCCTATGGCTACACCTTC
-,TRBV4-2,TRBJ1-5,-,CASSQGTRPQHF,TGTGCCAGCAGCCAAGGCACTAGGCCCCAGCATTTT
-,TRBV6-6,TRBJ1-1,-,CASSPQVRAFF,TGTGCCAGCAGCCCCCAGGTACGAGCTTTCTTT
-,TRBV7-9,TRBJ2-5,many,CASSLGQNQETQYF,TGTGCCAGCAGCTTAGGGCAAAACCAAGAGACCCAGTACTTC
TRBD2,TRBV28,TRBJ2-3,-,CASSLILAGSDTQYF,TGTGCCAGCAGTTTAATTCTAGCGGGGTCAGATACGCAGTATTTT
TRBD1,TRBV12-3/TRBV12-4,TRBJ2-5,few,CASRKDRGLETQYF,TGTGCCAGCAGAAAAGACAGGGGGCTTGAGACCCAGTACTTC
TRBD2,TRBV6-5,TRBJ2-2,-,CASSYEAGGRTGELFF,TGTGCCAGCAGTTACGAGGCGGGGGGGCGGACCGGGGAGCTGTTTTTT
-,TRBV29-1,TRBJ1-2,-,CSVEFGQIYGYTF,TGCAGCGTTGAGTTTGGACAGATCTATGGCTACACCTTC
-,TRBV21-1,TRBJ1-1,-,CASSKPGNTEAFF,TGTGCCAGCAGCAAACCAGGGAACACTGAAGCTTTCTTT
-,TRBV5-1,TRBJ2-5,once,CASSPLNQETQYF,TGCGCCAGCAGCCCGCTGAACCAAGAGACCCAGTACTTC
TRBD1,TRBV7-8,TRBJ2-5,few,CASSLRGQGAGETQYF,TGTGCCAGCAGCTTAAGGGGCCAGGGGGCGGGCGAGACCCAGTACTTC